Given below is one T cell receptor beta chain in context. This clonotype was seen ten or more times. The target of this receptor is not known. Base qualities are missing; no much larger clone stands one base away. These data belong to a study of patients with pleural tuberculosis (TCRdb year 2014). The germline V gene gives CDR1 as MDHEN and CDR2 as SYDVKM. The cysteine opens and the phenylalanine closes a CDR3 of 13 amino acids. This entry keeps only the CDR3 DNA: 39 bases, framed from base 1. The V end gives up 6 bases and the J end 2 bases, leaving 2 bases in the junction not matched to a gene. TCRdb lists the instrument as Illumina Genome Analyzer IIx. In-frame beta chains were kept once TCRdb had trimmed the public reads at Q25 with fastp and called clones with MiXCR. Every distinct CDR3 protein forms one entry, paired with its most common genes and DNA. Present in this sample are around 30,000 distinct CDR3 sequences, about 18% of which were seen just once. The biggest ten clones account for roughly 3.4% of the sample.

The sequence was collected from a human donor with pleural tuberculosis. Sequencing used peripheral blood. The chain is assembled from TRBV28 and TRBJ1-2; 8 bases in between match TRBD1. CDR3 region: CASSYRGNYGYTF. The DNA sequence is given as TGTGCCAGCAGCTACAGGGGGAACTATGGCTACACCTTC.